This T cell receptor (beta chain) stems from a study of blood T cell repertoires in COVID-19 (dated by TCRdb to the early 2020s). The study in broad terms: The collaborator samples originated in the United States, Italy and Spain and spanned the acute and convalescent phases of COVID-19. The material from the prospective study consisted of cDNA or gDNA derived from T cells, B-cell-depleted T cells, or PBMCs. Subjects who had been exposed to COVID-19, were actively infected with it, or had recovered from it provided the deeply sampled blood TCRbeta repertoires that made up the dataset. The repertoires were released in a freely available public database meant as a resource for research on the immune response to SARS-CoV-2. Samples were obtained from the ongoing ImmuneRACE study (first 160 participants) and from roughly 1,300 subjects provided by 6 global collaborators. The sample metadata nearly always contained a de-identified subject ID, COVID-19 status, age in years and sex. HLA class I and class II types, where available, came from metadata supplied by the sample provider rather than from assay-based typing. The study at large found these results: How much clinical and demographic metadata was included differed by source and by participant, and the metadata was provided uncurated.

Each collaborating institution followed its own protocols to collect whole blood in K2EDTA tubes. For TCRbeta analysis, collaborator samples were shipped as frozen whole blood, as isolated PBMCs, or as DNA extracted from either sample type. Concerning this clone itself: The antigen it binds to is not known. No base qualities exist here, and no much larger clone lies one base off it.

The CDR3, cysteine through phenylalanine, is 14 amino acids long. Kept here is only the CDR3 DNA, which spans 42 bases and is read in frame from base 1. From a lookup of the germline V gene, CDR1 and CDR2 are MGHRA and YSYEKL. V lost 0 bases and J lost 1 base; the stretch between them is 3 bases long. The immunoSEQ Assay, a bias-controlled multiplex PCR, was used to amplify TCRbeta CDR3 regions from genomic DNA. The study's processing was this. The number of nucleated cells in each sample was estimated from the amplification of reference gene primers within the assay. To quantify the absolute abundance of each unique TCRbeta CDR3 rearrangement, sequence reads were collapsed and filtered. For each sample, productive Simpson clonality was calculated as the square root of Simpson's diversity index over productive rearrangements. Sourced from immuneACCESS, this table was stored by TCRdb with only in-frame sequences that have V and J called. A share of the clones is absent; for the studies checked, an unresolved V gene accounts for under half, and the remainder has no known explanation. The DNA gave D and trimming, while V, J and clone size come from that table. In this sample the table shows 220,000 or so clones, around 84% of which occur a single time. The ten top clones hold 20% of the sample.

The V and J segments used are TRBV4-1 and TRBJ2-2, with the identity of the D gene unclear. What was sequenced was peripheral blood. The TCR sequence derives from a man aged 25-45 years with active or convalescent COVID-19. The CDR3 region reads CASSQDRNTGELFF. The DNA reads TGCGCCAGCAGCCAAGATCGGAACACCGGGGAGCTGTTTTTT.